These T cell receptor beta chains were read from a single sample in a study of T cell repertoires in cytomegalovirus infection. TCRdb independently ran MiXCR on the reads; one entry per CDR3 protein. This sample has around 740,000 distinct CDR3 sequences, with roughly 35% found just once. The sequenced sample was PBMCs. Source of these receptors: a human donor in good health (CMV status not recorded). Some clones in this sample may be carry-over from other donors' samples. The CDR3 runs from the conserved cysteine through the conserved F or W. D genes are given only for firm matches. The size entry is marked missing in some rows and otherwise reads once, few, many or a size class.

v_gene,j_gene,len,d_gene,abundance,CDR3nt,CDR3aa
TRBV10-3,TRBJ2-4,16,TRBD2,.,TGTGCCATCAGTAACTTCTTAGCGGGAGAACGGGACATTCAGTACTTC,CAISNFLAGERDIQYF
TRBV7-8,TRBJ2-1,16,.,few,TGTGCCAGCAGCTTAGCACCCTCTAGGCTCAACAATGAGCAGTTCTTC,CASSLAPSRLNNEQFF
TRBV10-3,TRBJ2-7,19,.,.,TGTGCCATCAGCCGTAGAAGGGAGAAAGACGGACCTAACCACTACGAGCAGTACTTC,CAISRRREKDGPNHYEQYF
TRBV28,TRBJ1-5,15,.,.,.,CSSSFGGGINQPHHF
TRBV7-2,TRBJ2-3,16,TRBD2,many,TGTGCCAGCAGCGCAACTAGCGGGAGATTCACAGATACGCAGTATTTT,CASSATSGRFTDTQYF
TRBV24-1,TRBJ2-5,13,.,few,TGTGCCACCAGTGCACAGGACCAAGAGACCCAGTACTTC,CATSAQDQETQYF
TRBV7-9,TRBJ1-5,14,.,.,TGTGCCAGCAGCTTTTCGTACAGGGAACAGCCCCAGCATTTT,CASSFSYREQPQHF
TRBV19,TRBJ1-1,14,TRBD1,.,TGTGCCAGTAGGAAAACAGGGGTTGGGACTGAAGCTTTCTTT,CASRKTGVGTEAFF
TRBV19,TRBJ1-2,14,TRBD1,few,TGTGCCAGTAACCGCGGACAGGACCCCTATGGCTACACCTTC,CASNRGQDPYGYTF
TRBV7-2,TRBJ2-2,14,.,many,TGTGCCAGCAGCTCAGTTGGTGGCCGCGGGGAGCTGTTTTTT,CASSSVGGRGELFF
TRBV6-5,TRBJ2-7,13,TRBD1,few,TGTGCCAGCGGTTCGACAGGGGGCTACGAGCAGTACTTC,CASGSTGGYEQYF
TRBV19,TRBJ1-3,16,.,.,TGTGCCAGTAGTATCGGACAGCCCAACTCTGGAAACACCATATATTTT,CASSIGQPNSGNTIYF
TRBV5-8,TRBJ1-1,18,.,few,TGTGCCAGCACCGTCCCCGCAGACGCAGGGCCCTTCGGCACTGAAGCTTTCTTT,CASTVPADAGPFGTEAFF
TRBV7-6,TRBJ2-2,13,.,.,TGTGCTAGCAGCCCAGGGGACTCCCGGGAGCTGTTTTTT,CASSPGDSRELFF
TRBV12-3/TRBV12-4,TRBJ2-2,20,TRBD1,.,TGTGCCAGCAGTCCCTACAACGGACAGGGCCCGTACGCGAACAACGGGGCGATTTTTTTT,CASSPYNGQGPYANNGAIFF
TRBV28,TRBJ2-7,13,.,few,TGTGCCAGCAAGGAGGGCGCCGCCTACGAGCAGTACTTC,CASKEGAAYEQYF
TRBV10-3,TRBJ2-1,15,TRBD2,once,TGTGCCATCAGTGAAGCCAGCGGGAGAGGAAATGAGCAGTTATTC,CAISEASGRGNEQLF
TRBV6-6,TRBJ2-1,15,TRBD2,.,TGTGCCAGCAGTCCAAGCGGGAGGGCCGTGGGTGAGCAGTTCTTC,CASSPSGRAVGEQFF
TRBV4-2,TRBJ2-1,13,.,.,TGTGCCAGCAGCCCGACTGAATACAATGAGCAGTTCTTC,CASSPTEYNEQFF
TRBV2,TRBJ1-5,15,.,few,TGTGCCAGCAGTGCGTATCAGGGAATTGATCAGCCCCAGCATTTT,CASSAYQGIDQPQHF
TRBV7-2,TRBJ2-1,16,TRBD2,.,TGTGCCAGCTGGTACCTTTTAGCGGGGGGGATACATGAGCAGTTATTC,CASWYLLAGGIHEQLF
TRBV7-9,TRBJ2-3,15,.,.,TGTGCCAGCAGCGAACGAAGGGGCCTCACAGATACGAAGTATTTT,CASSERRGLTDTKYF
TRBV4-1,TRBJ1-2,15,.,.,TGTGCCAGCAGCCAAGATGAGGAAGTTGCGGGTGGCTACACGTTC,CASSQDEEVAGGYTF
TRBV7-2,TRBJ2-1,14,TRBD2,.,TGTGCCAGCAGGAGAGTAGCGGGAGATGGGGAGCAGTTCTTC,CASRRVAGDGEQFF
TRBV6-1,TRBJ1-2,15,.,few,TGTGCCAGCAGTTCCCCTTTCGGGACGGGATATGGCTACACCTTC,CASSSPFGTGYGYTF
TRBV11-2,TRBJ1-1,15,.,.,TGTGCCAGCAGCCTGAGAGGGACGGCGAACACTGAAGCTTTCTTT,CASSLRGTANTEAFF
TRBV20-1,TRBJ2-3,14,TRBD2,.,TGCAGTGCTAGCGGGGGGGCCAGCACAGATACGCAGTATTTT,CSASGGASTDTQYF
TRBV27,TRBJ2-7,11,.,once,TGTGCCACCGACCGGTCCTACGAGCAGTACTTC,CATDRSYEQYF
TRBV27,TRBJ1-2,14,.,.,TGTGCCAGCAGTTTATGGGGGGGAGACTATGGCTACACCTTC,CASSLWGGDYGYTF
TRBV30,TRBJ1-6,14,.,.,TGTGCCTGGAGTGGGGGGGCCCTTAATTCACCCCTCCACTTT,CAWSGGALNSPLHF
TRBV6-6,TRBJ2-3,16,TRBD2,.,TGTGCCAGCAGTTACGGACTAGCGGGGGACACAGATACGCAGTATTTT,CASSYGLAGDTDTQYF